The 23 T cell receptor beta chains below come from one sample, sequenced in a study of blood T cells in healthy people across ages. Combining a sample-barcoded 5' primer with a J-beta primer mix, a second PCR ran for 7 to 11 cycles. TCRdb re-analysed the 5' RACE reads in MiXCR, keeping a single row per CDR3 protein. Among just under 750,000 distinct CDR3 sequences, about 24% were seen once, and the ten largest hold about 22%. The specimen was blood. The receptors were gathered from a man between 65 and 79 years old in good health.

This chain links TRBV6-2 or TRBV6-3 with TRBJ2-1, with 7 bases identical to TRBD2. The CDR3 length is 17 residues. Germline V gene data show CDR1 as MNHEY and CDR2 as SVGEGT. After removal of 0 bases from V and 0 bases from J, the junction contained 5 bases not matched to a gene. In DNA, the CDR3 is TGTGCCAGCAGTTACTCCATTAAGCGGGGCTCCTACAATGAGCAGTTCTTC. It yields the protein CASSYSIKRGSYNEQFF.

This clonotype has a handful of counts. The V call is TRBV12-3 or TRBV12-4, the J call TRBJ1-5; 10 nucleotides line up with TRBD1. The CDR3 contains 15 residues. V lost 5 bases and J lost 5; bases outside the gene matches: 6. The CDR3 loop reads CASSTSGTGDQPQHF. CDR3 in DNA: TGTGCCAGCAGTACCTCCGGGACAGGGGATCAGCCCCAGCATTTT.

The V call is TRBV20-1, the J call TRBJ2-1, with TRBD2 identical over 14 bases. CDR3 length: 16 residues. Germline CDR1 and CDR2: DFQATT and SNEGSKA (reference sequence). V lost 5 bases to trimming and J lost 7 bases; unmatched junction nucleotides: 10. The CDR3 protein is CSAGGTSGRAGNEQFF. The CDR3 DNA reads TGCAGTGCTGGAGGGACTAGCGGGAGAGCGGGTAATGAGCAGTTCTTC.

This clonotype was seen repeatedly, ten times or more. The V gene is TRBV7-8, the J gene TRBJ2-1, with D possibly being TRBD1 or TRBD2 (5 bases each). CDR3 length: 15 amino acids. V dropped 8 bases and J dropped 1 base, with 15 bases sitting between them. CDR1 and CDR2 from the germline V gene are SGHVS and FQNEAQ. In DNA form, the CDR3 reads TGTGCCAGCGACCAGATGGGACGGTCCTACAATGAGCAGTTCTTC. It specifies CASDQMGRSYNEQFF.

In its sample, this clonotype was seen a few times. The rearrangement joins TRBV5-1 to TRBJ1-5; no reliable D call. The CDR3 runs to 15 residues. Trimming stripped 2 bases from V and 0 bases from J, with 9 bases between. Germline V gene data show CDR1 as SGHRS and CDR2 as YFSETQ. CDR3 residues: CASSLNSDSNQPQHF. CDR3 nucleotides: TGCGCCAGCAGCTTAAACTCCGATAGCAATCAGCCCCAGCATTTT.

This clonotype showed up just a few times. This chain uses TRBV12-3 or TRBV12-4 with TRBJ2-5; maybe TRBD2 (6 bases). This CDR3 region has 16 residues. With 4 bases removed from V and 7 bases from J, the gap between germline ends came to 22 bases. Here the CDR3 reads CASSSQGGRGSGTQYF. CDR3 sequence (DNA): TGTGCCAGCAGTTCCCAGGGAGGTAGGGGCTCGGGGACCCAGTACTTC.

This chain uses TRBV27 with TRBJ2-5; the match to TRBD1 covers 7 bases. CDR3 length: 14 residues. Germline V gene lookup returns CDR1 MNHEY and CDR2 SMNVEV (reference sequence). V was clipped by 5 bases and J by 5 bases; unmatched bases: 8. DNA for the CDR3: TGTGCCAGCAGTAAACAGGGGCAGGGGGAGACCCAGTACTTC. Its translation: CASSKQGQGETQYF.

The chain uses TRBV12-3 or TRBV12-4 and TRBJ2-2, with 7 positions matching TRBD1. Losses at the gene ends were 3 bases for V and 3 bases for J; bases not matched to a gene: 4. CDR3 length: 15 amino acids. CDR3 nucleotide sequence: TGTGCCAGCAGTTTCTGGACAGGCTACACCGGGGAGCTGTTTTTT. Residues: CASSFWTGYTGELFF.

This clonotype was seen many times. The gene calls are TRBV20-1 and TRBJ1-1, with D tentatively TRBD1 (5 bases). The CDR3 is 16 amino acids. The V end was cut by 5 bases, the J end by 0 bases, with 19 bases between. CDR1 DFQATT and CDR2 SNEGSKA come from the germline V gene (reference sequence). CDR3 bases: TGCAGTGCTCGGTGGGGGGGGAAAAACATGAACACTGAAGCTTTCTTT. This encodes CSARWGGKNMNTEAFF.

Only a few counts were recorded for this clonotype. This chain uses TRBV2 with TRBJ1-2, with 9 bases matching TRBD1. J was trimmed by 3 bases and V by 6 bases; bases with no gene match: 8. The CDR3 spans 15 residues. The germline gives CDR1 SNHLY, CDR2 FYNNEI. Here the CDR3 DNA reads TGTGCCAGCAGGGCCAACAGGGGGCGCGACTATGGCTACACCTTC. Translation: CASRANRGRDYGYTF.

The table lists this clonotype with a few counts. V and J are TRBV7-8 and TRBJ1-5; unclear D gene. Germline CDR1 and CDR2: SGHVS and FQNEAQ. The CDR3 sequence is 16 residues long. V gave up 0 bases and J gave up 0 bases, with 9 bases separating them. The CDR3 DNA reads TGTGCCAGCAGCTTAGCGCGGGGTTATAGCAATCAGCCCCAGCATTTT. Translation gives CASSLARGYSNQPQHF.

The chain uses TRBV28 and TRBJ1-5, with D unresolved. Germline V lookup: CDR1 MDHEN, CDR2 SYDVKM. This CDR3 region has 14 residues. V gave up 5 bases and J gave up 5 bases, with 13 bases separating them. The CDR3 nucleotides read TGTGCCAGCAGTCAAGGAGGGTTGTATCAGCCCCAGCATTTT. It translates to CASSQGGLYQPQHF. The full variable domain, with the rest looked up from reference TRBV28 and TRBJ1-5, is DVKVTQSSRYLVKRTGEKVFLECVQDMDHENMFWYRQDPGLGLRLIYFSYDVKMKEKGDIPEGYSVSREKKERFSLILESASTNQTSMYLCASSQGGLYQPQHFGDGTRLSIL.

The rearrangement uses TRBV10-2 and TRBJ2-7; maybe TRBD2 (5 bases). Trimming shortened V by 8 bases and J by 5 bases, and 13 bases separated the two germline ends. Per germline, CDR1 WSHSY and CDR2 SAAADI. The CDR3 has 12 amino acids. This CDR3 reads CASSWTRDEQYV. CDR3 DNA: TGCGCCAGCTCCTGGACGCGGGACGAGCAGTACGTC.

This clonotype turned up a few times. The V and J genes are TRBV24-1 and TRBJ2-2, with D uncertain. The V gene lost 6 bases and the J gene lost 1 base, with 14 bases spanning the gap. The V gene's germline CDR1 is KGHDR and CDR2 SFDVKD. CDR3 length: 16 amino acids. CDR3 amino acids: CATSNSGPLNTGELFF. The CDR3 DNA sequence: TGTGCCACCAGTAACTCCGGCCCTTTGAACACCGGGGAGCTGTTTTTT.

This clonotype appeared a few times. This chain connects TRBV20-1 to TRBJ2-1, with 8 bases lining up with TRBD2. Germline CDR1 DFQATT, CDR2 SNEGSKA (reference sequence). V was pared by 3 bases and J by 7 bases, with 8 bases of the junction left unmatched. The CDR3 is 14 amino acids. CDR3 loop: CSASPSGRGNEQFF. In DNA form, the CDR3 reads TGCAGTGCTAGTCCCAGCGGGAGAGGTAATGAGCAGTTCTTC.

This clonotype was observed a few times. The CDR3 sequence is CASKRDNEQFF. The CDR3 DNA is TGTGCCAGCAAGCGCGACAATGAGCAGTTCTTC. The V gene is TRBV28, the J gene TRBJ2-1; D is undetermined. Germline CDR1 MDHEN, CDR2 SYDVKM. Deletions cut 7 bases from V and 5 bases from J, with 6 bases between. This CDR3 is built from 11 residues.

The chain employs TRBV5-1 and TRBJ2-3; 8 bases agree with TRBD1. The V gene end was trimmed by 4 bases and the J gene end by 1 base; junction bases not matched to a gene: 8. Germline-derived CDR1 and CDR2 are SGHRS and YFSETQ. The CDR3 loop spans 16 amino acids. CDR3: CASSGTGAGGTDTQYF. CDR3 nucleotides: TGCGCCAGCAGCGGGACAGGTGCTGGGGGCACAGATACGCAGTATTTT.

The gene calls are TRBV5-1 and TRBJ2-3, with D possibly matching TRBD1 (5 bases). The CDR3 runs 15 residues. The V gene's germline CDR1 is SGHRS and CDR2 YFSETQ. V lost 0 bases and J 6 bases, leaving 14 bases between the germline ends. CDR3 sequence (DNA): TGCGCCAGCAGCTTGGCCACGAGCAGGGCGGATACGCAGTATTTT. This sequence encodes CASSLATSRADTQYF.

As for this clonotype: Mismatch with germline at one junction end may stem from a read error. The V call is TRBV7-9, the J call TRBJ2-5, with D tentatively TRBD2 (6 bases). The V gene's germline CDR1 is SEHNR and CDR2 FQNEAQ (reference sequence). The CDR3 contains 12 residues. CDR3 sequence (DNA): TGTGCCAGCAGCTTAGCAGGGCGGGACGGGTTCTTC. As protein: CASSLAGRDGFF.

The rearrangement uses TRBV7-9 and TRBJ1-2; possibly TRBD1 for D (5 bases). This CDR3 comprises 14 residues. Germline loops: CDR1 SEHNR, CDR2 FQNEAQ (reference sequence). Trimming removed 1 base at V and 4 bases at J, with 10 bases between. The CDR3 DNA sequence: TGTGCCAGCAGCTTAGAGGCAGGGTCCTATGGCTACACCTTC. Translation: CASSLEAGSYGYTF.

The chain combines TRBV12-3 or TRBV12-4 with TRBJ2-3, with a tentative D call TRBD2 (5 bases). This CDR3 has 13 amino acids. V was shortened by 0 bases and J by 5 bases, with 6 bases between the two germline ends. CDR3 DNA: TGTGCCAGCAGTTTAGCGGGAGAAGATACGCAGTATTTT. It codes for CASSLAGEDTQYF.

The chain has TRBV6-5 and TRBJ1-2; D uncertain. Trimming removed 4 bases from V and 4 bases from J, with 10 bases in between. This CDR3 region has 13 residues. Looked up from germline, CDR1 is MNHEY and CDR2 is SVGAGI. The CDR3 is CASSFRPIYGYTF. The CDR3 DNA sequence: TGTGCCAGCAGTTTCAGACCGATCTATGGCTACACCTTC.

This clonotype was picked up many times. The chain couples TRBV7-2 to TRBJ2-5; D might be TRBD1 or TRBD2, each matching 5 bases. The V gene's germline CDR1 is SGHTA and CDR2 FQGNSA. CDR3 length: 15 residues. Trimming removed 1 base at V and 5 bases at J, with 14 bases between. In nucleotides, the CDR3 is TGTGCCAGCAGCTTAGAGAGGGTTTGGGGGGAGACCCAGTACTTC. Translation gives CASSLERVWGETQYF.